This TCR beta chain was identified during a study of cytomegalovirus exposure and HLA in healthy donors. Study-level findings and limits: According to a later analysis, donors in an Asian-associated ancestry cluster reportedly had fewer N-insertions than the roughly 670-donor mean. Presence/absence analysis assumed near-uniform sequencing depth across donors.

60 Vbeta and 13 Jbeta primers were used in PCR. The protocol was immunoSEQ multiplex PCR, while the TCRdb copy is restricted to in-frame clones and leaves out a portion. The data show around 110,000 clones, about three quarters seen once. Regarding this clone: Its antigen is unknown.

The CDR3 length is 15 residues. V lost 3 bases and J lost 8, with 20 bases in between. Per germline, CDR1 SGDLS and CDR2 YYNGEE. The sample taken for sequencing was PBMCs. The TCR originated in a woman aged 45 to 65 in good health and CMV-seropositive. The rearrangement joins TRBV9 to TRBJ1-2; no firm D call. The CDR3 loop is CASSALVDRASGYTF. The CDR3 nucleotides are TGTGCCAGCAGCGCACTAGTAGATAGGGCGAGCGGCTACACCTTC.